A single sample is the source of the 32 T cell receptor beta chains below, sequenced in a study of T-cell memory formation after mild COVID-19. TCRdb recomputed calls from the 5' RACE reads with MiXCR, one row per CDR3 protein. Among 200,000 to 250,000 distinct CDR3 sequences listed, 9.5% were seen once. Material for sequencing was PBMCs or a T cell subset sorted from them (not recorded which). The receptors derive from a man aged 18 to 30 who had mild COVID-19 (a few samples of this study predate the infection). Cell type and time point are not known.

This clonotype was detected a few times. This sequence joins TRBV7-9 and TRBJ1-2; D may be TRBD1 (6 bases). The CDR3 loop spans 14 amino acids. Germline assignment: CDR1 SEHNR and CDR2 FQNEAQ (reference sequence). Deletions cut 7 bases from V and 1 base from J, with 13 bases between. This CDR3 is CASTLTGVNYGYTF. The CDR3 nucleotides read TGTGCCAGCACGCTGACAGGAGTTAACTATGGCTACACCTTC.

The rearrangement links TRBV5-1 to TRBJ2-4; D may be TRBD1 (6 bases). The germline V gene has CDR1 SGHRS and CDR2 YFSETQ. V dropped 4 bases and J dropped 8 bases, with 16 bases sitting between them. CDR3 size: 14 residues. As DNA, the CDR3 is TGCGCCAGCAGCCCCCCTGGCGAGGGGGACATTCAGTACTTC. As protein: CASSPPGEGDIQYF.

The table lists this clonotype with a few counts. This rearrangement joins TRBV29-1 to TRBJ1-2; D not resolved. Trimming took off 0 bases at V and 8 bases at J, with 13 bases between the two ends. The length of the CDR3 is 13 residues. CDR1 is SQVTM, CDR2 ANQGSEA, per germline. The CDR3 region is CSVEEWTSRGYTF. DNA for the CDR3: TGCAGCGTTGAAGAATGGACCTCCCGGGGCTACACCTTC.

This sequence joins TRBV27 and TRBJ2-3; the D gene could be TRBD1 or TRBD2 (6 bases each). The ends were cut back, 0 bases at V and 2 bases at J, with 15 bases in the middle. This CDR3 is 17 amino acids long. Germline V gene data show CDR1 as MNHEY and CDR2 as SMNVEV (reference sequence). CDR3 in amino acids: CASSLSVTGAYTDTQYF. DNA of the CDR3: TGTGCCAGCAGTTTATCGGTCACGGGGGCCTACACAGATACGCAGTATTTT.

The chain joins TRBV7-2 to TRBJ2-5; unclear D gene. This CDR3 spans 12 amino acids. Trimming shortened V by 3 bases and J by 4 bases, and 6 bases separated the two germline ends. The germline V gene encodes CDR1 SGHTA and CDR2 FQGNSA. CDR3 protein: CASSFELETQYF. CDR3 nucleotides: TGTGCCAGCAGCTTCGAGTTAGAGACCCAGTACTTC.

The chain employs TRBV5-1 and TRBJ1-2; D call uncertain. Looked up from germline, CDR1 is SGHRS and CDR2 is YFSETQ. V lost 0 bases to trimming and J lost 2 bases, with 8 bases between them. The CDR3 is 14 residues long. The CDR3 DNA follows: TGCGCCAGCAGCTTGGGGGGTAGGAACTATGGCTACACCTTC. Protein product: CASSLGGRNYGYTF.

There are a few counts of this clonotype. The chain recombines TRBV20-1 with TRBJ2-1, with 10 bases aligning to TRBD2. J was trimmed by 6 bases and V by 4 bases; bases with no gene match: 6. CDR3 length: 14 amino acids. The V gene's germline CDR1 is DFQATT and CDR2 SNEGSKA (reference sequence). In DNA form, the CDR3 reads TGCAGTGCTATAACTAGCGGGGCCGCCAATGAGCAGTTCTTC. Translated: CSAITSGAANEQFF.

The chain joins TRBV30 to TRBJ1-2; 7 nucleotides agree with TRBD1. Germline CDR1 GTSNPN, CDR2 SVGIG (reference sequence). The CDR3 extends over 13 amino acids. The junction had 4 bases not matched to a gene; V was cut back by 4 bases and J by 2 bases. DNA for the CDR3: TGTGCCTGGAACCCGACAGGGAACTATGGCTACACCTTC. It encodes CAWNPTGNYGYTF.

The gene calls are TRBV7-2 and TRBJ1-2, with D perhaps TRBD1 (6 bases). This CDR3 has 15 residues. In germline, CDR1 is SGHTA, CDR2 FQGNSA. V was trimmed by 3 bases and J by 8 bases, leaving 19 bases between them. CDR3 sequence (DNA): TGTGCCAGCAGCTTCCGGGACACGGCGTCTGGGGGCTACACCTTC. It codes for CASSFRDTASGGYTF. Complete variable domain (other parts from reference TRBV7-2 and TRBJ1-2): GAGVSQSPSNKVTEKGKDVELRCDPISGHTALYWYRQSLGQGLEFLIYFQGNSAPDKSGLPSDRFSAERTGGSVSTLTIQRTQQEDSAVYLCASSFRDTASGGYTFGSGTRLTVV.

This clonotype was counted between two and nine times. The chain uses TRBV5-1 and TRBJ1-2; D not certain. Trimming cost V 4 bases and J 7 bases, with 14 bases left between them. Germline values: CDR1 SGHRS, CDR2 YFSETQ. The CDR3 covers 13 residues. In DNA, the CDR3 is TGCGCCAGCAGCCAGGAGCAAGTCTTTGGCTACACCTTC. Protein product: CASSQEQVFGYTF.

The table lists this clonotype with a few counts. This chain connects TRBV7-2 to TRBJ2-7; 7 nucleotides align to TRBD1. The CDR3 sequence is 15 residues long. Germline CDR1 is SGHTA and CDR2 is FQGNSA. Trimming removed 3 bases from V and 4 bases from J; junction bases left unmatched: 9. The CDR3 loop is CASSLQFGQVYEQYF. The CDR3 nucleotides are TGTGCCAGCAGCTTGCAATTCGGACAGGTATACGAGCAGTACTTC.

The CDR3 DNA follows: TGTGCCAGCAGCCGAGCGTCGGGGGCCTCCTACAATGAGCAGTTCTTC. It yields the protein CASSRASGASYNEQFF. The rearrangement joins TRBV7-2 to TRBJ2-1; TRBD1 or TRBD2 may be the D gene (6 bases each). The CDR3 runs 16 residues. CDR1 SGHTA and CDR2 FQGNSA come from the germline V gene. Trimming took off 5 bases at V and 0 bases at J, with 14 bases between the two ends. The whole variable domain, remainder taken from reference TRBV7-2 and TRBJ2-1, is GAGVSQSPSNKVTEKGKDVELRCDPISGHTALYWYRQSLGQGLEFLIYFQGNSAPDKSGLPSDRFSAERTGGSVSTLTIQRTQQEDSAVYLCASSRASGASYNEQFFGPGTRLTVL.

The chain's CDR3 is CASSGTGGDGSPLHF. CDR3 nucleotide sequence: TGTGCCAGCAGCGGGACAGGGGGGGATGGTTCACCCCTCCACTTT. The rearrangement uses TRBV7-2 and TRBJ1-6, with TRBD1 identical over 11 bases. The CDR3 contains 15 residues. Germline CDR1 is SGHTA and CDR2 is FQGNSA. V lost 5 bases to trimming and J lost 9 bases; unmatched junction nucleotides: 6.

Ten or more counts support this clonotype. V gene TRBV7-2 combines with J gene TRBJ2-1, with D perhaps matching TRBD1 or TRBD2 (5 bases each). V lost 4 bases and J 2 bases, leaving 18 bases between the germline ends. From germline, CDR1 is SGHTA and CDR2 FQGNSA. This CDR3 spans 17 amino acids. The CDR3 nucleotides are TGTGCCAGCAGCTCCCTGGGGGTCGGGGTAGCCTACAATGAGCAGTTCTTC. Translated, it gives CASSSLGVGVAYNEQFF.

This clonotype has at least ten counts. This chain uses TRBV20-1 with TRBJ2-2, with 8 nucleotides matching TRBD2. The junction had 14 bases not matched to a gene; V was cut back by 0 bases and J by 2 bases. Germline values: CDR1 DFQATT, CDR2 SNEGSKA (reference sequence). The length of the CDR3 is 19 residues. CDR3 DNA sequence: TGCAGTGCTAGAGATCGAACGAGAAGCGGGGGCTATAACACCGGGGAGCTGTTTTTT. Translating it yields CSARDRTRSGGYNTGELFF.

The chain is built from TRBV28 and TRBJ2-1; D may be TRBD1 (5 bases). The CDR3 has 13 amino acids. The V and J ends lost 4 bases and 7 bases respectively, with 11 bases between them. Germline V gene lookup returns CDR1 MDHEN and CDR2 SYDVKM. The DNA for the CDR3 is TGTGCCAGCAGTTGGGGCTTAGAGAATGAGCAGTTCTTC. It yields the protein CASSWGLENEQFF.

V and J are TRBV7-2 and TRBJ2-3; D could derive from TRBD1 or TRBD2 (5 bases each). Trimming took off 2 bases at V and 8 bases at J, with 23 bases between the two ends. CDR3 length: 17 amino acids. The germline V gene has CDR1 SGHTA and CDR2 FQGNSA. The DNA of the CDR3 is TGTGCCAGCAGCTTAAGGGTCCCCTGGACTCCAAGGGGTACGCAGTATTTT. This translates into CASSLRVPWTPRGTQYF.

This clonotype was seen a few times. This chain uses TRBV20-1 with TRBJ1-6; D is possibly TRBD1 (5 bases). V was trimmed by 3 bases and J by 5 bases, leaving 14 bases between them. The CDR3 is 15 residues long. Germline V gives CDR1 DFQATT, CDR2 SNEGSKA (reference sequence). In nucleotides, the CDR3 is TGCAGTGCTAGCCCGGGGCGAGTGGATAATTCACCCCTCCACTTT. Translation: CSASPGRVDNSPLHF.

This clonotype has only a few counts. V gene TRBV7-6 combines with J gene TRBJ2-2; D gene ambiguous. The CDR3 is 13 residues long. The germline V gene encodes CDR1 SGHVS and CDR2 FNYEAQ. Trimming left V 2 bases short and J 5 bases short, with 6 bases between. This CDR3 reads CASSLSQTGELFF. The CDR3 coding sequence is TGTGCCAGCAGCTTATCCCAAACCGGGGAGCTGTTTTTT.

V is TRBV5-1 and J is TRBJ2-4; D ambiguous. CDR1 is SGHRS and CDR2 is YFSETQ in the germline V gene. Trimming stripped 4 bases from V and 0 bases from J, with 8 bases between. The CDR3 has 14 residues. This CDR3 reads CASSEFLAKNIQYF. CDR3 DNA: TGCGCCAGCAGCGAGTTCCTAGCCAAAAACATTCAGTACTTC.

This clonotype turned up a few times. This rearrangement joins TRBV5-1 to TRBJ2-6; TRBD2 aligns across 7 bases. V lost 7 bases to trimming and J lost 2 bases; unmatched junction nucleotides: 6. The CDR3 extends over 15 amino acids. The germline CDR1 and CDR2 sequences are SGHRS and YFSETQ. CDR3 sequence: CASAQSGAGANVLTF. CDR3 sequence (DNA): TGCGCCAGCGCTCAGAGCGGGGCTGGGGCCAACGTCCTGACTTTC.

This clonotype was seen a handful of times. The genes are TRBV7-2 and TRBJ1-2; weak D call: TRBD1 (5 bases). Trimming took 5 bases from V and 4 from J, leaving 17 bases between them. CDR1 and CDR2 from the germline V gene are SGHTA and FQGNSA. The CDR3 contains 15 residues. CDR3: CASSPRTPGLYGYTF. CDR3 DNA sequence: TGTGCCAGCAGCCCCAGGACCCCGGGGCTCTATGGCTACACCTTC.

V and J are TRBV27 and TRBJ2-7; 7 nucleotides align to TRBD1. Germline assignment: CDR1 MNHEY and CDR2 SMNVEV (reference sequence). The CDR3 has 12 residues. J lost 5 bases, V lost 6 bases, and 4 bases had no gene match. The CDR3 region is CASRSQGDEQYF. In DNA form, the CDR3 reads TGTGCCAGCAGATCGCAGGGGGACGAGCAGTACTTC.

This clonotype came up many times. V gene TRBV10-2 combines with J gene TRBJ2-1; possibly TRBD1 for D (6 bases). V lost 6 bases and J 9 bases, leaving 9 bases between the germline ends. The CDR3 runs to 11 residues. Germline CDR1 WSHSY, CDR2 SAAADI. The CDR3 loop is CASSQDSEQFF. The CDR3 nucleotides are TGCGCCAGCAGCCAGGACAGTGAGCAGTTCTTC.

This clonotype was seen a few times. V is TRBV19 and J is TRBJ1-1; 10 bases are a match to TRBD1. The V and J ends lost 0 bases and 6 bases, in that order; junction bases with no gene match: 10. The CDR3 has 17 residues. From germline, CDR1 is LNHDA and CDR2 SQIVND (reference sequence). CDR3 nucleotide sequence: TGTGCCAGTAGTATAGAACGACAGGGGGCTTTTCTTCCTGAAGCTTTCTTT. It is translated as CASSIERQGAFLPEAFF.

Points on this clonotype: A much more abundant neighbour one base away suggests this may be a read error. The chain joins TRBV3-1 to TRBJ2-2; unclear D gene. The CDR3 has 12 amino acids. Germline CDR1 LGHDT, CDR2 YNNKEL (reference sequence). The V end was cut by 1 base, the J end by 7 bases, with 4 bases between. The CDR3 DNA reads TGTGCCAGCAGCCAAGGAGGCGGGGAGCTGTTTTTT. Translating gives CASSQGGGELFF. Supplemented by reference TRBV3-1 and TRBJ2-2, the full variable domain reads DTAVSQTPKYLVTQMGNDKSIKCEQNLGHDTMYWYKQDSKKFLKIMFSYNNKELIINETVPNRFSPKSPDKAHLNLHINSLELGDSAVYFCASSQGGGELFFGEGSRLTVL.

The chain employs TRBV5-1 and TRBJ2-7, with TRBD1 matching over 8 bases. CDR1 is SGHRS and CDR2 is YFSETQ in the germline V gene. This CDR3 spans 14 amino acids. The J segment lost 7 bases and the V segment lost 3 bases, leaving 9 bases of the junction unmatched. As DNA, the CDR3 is TGCGCCAGCAGCTATGGTCCAGGGGGCGAAGAGCAGTACGTC. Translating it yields CASSYGPGGEEQYV.

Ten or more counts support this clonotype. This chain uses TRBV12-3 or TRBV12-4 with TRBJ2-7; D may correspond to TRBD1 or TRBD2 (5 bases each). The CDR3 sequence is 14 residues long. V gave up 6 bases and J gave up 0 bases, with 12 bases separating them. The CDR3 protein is CASSPDGASYEQYF. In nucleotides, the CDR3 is TGTGCCAGCAGCCCTGACGGGGCCTCCTACGAGCAGTACTTC.

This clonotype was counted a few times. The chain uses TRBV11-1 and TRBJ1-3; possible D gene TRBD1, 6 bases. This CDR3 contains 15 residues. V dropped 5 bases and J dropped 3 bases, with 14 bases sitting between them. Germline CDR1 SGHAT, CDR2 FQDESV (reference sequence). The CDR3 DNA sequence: TGTGCCAGCAGCCTGGGGGCACCGAATGGAAACACCATATATTTT. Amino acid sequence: CASSLGAPNGNTIYF. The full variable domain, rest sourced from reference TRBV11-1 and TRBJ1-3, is EAEVAQSPRYKITEKSQAVAFWCDPISGHATLYWYRQILGQGPELLVQFQDESVVDDSQLPKDRFSAERLKGVDSTLKIQPAELGDSAMYLCASSLGAPNGNTIYFGEGSWLTVV.

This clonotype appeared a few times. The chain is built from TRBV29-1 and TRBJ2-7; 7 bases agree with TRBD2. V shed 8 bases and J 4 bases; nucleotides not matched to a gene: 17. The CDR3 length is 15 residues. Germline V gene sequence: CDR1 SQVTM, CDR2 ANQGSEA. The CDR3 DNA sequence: TGCAGCTCCGCGCGAAGGGCACCGGGGGGATACGAGCAGTACGTC. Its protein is CSSARRAPGGYEQYV.

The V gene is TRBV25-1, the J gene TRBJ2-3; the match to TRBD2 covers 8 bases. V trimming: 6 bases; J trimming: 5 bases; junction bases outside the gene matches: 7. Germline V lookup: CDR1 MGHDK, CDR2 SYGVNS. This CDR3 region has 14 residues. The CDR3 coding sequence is TGTGCCAGCAGGGAACCGGGGGGGAGAGATACGCAGTATTTT. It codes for CASREPGGRDTQYF.

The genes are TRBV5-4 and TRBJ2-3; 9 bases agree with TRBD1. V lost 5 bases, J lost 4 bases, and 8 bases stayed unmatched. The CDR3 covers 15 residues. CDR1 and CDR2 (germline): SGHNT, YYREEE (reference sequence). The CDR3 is CASRAGTGFADTQYF. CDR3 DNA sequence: TGTGCCAGCAGGGCCGGGACAGGGTTCGCAGATACGCAGTATTTT.